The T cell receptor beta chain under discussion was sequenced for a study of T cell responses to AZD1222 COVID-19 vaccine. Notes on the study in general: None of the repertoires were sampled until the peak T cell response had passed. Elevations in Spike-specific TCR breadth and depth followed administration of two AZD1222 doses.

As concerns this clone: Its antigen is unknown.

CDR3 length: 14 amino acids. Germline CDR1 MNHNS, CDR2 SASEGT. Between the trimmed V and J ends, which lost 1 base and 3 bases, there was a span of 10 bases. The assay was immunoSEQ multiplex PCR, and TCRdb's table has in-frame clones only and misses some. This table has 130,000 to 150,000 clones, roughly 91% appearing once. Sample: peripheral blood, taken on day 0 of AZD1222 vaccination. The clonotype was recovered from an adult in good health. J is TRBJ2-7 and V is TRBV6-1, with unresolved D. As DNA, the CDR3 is TGTGCCAGCAGTGAAGGCCTGGGCGGCTACGAGCAGTACTTC. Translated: CASSEGLGGYEQYF.